These 19 T cell receptor beta chains originate from one sample sequenced in a study of T cells in women clearing cervical HPV infection. Here immunoSEQ multiplex PCR was the method, and the copy in TCRdb shows in-frame clones only, minus some. This specimen shows about 25,000 clones; the ten leading clones hold roughly 4%. Sequences were obtained from blood buffy coat. The receptor source for this set is a woman aged 18 to 69 with a cervical HPV16 infection that either progressed to CIN3+ or cleared (not recorded which).

CDR3: CASSHPLGRTDYEQYF. CDR3 bases read: TGCGCCAGCAGCCACCCGCTGGGGCGGACGGACTACGAG. V is TRBV4-1 and J is TRBJ2-7; D is possibly TRBD1 (5 bases). The read terminates 3 residues ahead of where the CDR3 ends, so the germline J gene completes it. This CDR3 region has 16 residues. With 3 bases removed from V and 3 bases from J, the gap between germline ends came to 18 bases. CDR1 and CDR2 from the germline V gene are MGHRA and YSYEKL.

The DNA read from the CDR3 is TGTGCCAGCAGTCAATACGACAGGGGGCACGAG. Translating it yields CASSQYDRGHE. The full CDR3 reads CASSQYDRGHEQYF. The V and J genes are TRBV5-4 and TRBJ2-7; 10 positions agree with TRBD1. Read data end 3 residues before the CDR3 end; the end is taken from the germline J gene. From germline, CDR1 is SGHNT and CDR2 YYREEE (reference sequence). The CDR3 runs to 14 residues. J gave up 5 bases and V 5 bases, and 7 bases lay outside the gene matches.

A remark on this clone: The DNA ends 3 residues before the CDR3 does, and the rest of the CDR3 is filled in from the germline J gene. The chain links TRBV11-2 to TRBJ2-3; 7 nucleotides align to TRBD1. The CDR3 totals 15 residues. In germline, CDR1 is SGHAT, CDR2 FQNNGV. The chain's CDR3 is CASSLEQGSEETQYF. The sequenced part of the CDR3 DNA is TGTGCCAGCAGCTTAGAACAGGGGTCAGAAGAGACG.

As to this clone: Read coverage stops 3 residues before the CDR3 terminus; the germline J gene supplies the remainder. The V call is TRBV5-6, the J call TRBJ2-5; D gene uncertain. This CDR3 region has 14 residues. Germline V gene sequence: CDR1 SGHDT, CDR2 YYEEEE. Trimming pared 0 bases from V and 0 bases from J, leaving 6 bases between. The part of the CDR3 DNA that was read is TGTGCCAGCAGCTTGGTTTCTAACCAAGAGACC. Encoded protein: CASSLVSNQET. The full CDR3 sequence reads CASSLVSNQETQYF.

In regard to this clone: Germline and junction disagree at one end, which may indicate a read error. The DNA ends 3 residues before the CDR3 does, and the rest of the CDR3 is filled in from the germline J gene. The same CDR3 arises from other DNA sequences in this sample as well. J is TRBJ1-3 and V is TRBV7-3; D not certain. The CDR3 is 15 amino acids. The germline V gene has CDR1 SGHTA and CDR2 FQGTGA. CDR3 DNA (partial): TGTGCCAGCAGCTTAAGCGGGGTTTCTGGAAACACT. Its protein product is CASSLSGVSGNT. The entire CDR3 sequence reads CASSLSGVSGNTIYF.

The sequenced part of the CDR3 DNA is TGCAGTGCTAGCCTACCGTCTCGACAGACCGGTGGGGACGAG. It encodes CSASLPSRQTGGDE. The whole CDR3 sequence reads CSASLPSRQTGGDEQYF. The chain uses TRBV20-1 and TRBJ2-7; tentatively, D is TRBD1 (5 bases). The DNA ends 3 residues before the CDR3 does, and the rest of the CDR3 is filled in from the germline J gene. This CDR3 comprises 17 residues. Trimming cost V 3 bases and J 5 bases, with 26 bases left between them. The germline gives CDR1 DFQATT, CDR2 SNEGSKA (reference sequence).

In the case of this clone: The missing CDR3 end, 3 residues past where the read stops, is filled in from the germline J gene. The chain links TRBV6-1 to TRBJ1-2; maybe TRBD1 (6 bases). The germline V gene encodes CDR1 MNHNS and CDR2 SASEGT. The CDR3 sequence is 16 residues long. Trimming took off 1 base at V and 0 bases at J, with 12 bases between the two ends. The covered CDR3 bases are TGTGCCAGCAGTGAAGTAGGGTACAGGGCTAACTATGGC. It is translated as CASSEVGYRANYG. The complete CDR3 sequence is CASSEVGYRANYGYTF.

Regarding this clone: The sequenced fragment ends 3 residues before the CDR3 boundary, so the rest is inferred from the germline J gene. The chain recombines TRBV5-4 with TRBJ2-7; 10 bases fit TRBD2. Trimming took 0 bases from V and 1 from J; bases not matched to a gene: 4. CDR3 length: 16 residues. The germline V gene has CDR1 SGHNT and CDR2 YYREEE (reference sequence). This chain's CDR3 is CASSLGGAGGSYEQYF. Incomplete CDR3 DNA: TGTGCCAGCAGCTTGGGTGGAGCGGGGGGGTCCTACGAG.

Points on this clone: With the read ending 3 residues before the CDR3 end, the germline J gene is used to fill in that end. This chain links TRBV7-9 with TRBJ2-5; 8 bases map to TRBD1. The germline gives CDR1 SEHNR, CDR2 FQNEAQ (reference sequence). The CDR3 is made up of 15 amino acids. J gave up 2 bases and V 5 bases, and 7 bases lay outside the gene matches. CDR3: CASSPGQGSQETQYF. The part of the CDR3 DNA that was read is TGTGCCAGCAGCCCCGGACAGGGATCACAAGAGACC.

On this clone itself: The read finishes 3 residues shy of the CDR3 end, and the germline J gene is used to complete it. The chain links TRBV7-9 to TRBJ1-5; 7 bases line up with TRBD1. The CDR3 has 15 amino acids. Germline loops: CDR1 SEHNR, CDR2 FQNEAQ (reference sequence). J lost 0 bases, V lost 3 bases, and 2 bases had no gene match. CDR3: CASSFDRDSNQPQHF. The DNA read from the CDR3 is TGTGCCAGCAGCTTCGACAGGGATAGCAATCAGCCC.

Regarding this clone: Read data end 3 residues before the CDR3 end; the end is taken from the germline J gene. J is TRBJ1-1 and V is TRBV2; unclear D gene. CDR1 and CDR2 (germline): SNHLY, FYNNEI. The CDR3 spans 13 residues. Trimming shortened V by 4 bases and J by 1 base, and 7 bases separated the two germline ends. The sequenced part of the CDR3 DNA is TGTGCCAGCAGTGTGTTACAGAACACTGAA. It is translated as CASSVLQNTE. The full-length CDR3 reads as CASSVLQNTEAFF.

As concerns this clone: The read comes to an end 3 residues before the CDR3 does, leaving the germline J gene to fill in the end. The same CDR3 also results from other DNA sequences found in this sample. V gene TRBV28 combines with J gene TRBJ2-1; possible D gene TRBD1, 6 bases. From germline, CDR1 is MDHEN and CDR2 SYDVKM. Deletions cut 9 bases from V and 8 bases from J, with 20 bases between. There are 14 residues in the CDR3. The sequenced CDR3 bases are TGTGCCAGTAGCACCCTAGGGGGTGACGATGAG. Translating it yields CASSTLGGDDE. The whole CDR3 protein reads CASSTLGGDDEQFF. Combining the CDR3 with reference TRBV28 and TRBJ2-1 gives the whole variable domain DVKVTQSSRYLVKRTGEKVFLECVQDMDHENMFWYRQDPGLGLRLIYFSYDVKMKEKGDIPEGYSVSREKKERFSLILESASTNQTSMYLCASSTLGGDDEQFFGPGTRLTVL.

On this clone itself: The CDR3 end is not reached by the read, which stops 3 residues before it; the germline J gene fills it in. The J gene is TRBJ2-7, the V gene TRBV18; TRBD1 matches 7 bases. Germline V gene lookup returns CDR1 KGHSH and CDR2 LQKENI. Trimming removed 1 base from V and 3 bases from J; junction bases left unmatched: 0. The CDR3 length is 13 residues. CDR3 region: CASSPRTGYEQYF. CDR3 DNA, as far as it was read: TGTGCCAGCTCACCACGGACAGGCTACGAG.

Regarding this clone: The CDR3 end lies 3 residues beyond the end of the read and is filled in from the germline J gene. This chain uses TRBV20-1 with TRBJ2-7; TRBD2 agrees at 8 bases. The CDR3 is 13 amino acids. Germline CDR1 reads DFQATT; CDR2 reads SNEGSKA (reference sequence). The V segment lost 6 bases and the J segment 0 bases; nucleotides outside the gene matches: 4. The CDR3 bases that were read are TGCAGTGCCTCGGGGGGGGTCTCCTACGAG. Its protein is CSASGGVSYE. The CDR3 in its entirety is CSASGGVSYEQYF.

Remarks on this clone: The sequence runs out 3 residues before the end of the CDR3; the remainder is reconstructed from the germline J gene. The V call is TRBV19, the J call TRBJ2-1; no reliable D call. The germline V and J ends were trimmed by 3 bases and 1 base, with 10 bases remaining between them. The CDR3 loop spans 15 amino acids. Germline V gene sequence: CDR1 LNHDA, CDR2 SQIVND (reference sequence). The covered CDR3 bases are TGTGCCAGTAGTATTATGACTGGGTCCTACAATGAG. It translates to CASSIMTGSYNE. The full CDR3 sequence reads CASSIMTGSYNEQFF.

Comment on this clone: The read gets to within 3 residues of the CDR3 end, and the germline J gene fills in the rest. The V call is TRBV4-1, the J call TRBJ2-7, with unresolved D. This CDR3 contains 15 residues. Trimming shortened V by 0 bases and J by 4 bases, and 13 bases separated the two germline ends. Germline loops: CDR1 MGHRA, CDR2 YSYEKL. The CDR3 here is CASSQELAVNYEQYF. Incomplete CDR3 DNA: TGCGCCAGCAGCCAAGAGTTGGCGGTAAATTACGAG.

In regard to this clone: The read stops 3 residues short of the end of the CDR3; the missing end is completed from the germline J gene. This chain links TRBV10-3 with TRBJ2-7, with D maybe TRBD1 (5 bases). Germline V lookup: CDR1 ENHRY, CDR2 SYGVKD. The CDR3 runs to 13 residues. V was clipped by 5 bases and J by 5 bases, with 13 bases between them. The sequenced CDR3 bases are TGTGCCATCAGTATAGGCAGGGTGGACGAG. This sequence encodes CAISIGRVDE. The CDR3 in its entirety is CAISIGRVDEQYF.

Regarding this clone: Coverage ceases 3 residues before the CDR3 finishes, and the germline J gene fills in the end. V and J are TRBV6-2 or TRBV6-3 and TRBJ2-3, with D uncertain. V lost 0 bases and J 5 bases, leaving 12 bases between the germline ends. The CDR3 is 15 amino acids. The germline V gene encodes CDR1 MNHEY and CDR2 SVGEGT. This CDR3 is CASSYSDSSVDTQYF. The CDR3 DNA, read in part, is TGTGCCAGCAGTTACTCTGACTCCTCGGTAGATACG.

Worth noting for this clone: From the germline J gene comes the end of the CDR3, since the read stops 3 residues before it. The chain combines TRBV6-2 or TRBV6-3 with TRBJ2-1, with a possible D match to TRBD2 (6 bases). This CDR3 comprises 16 residues. Trimming shortened V by 2 bases and J by 7 bases, and 18 bases separated the two germline ends. Germline CDR1 MNHEY, CDR2 SVGEGT. CDR3 amino acids: CASSYARDSGSNEQFF. CDR3 DNA (partial): TGTGCCAGCAGTTACGCCAGGGACTCGGGGTCGAATGAG.